The subject of this entry is one TCR beta chain. The antigen is unknown. For every subset, genomic DNA was evenly distributed across several immunoSEQ plates. Replicate PCRs from sorted subsets contained roughly 220 ng DNA, which is some 32,000 T cell genomes. This table comes from immunoSEQ multiplex PCR, and its TCRdb copy is limited to in-frame clones, with some not included. The data show about 2.1 million clones, with around 95% seen just once and about 1.6% held by the top ten. Naive-designated CD8 cells lacked CD45RO, were positively enriched for CCR7, and omitted terminally differentiated effector memory CD45RA+ cells. The donors were all Caucasian adults (living in Nashville, Tennessee). The sample comes from a study of shared clonotypes between healthy human individuals. Notes on the study in general: Having only a few donors restricted how much genetic and exposure-history diversity was captured.

The germline V and J ends were trimmed by 11 bases and 0 bases, with 14 bases remaining between them. This CDR3 is 13 amino acids long. Germline V gene sequence: CDR1 ENHRY, CDR2 SYGVKD. The origin of this receptor is a young man in good health. Some clones in this sample may be carry-over from other donors' samples. The sample was naive CD8+ T cells from PBMCs. The J gene is TRBJ2-7, the V gene TRBV10-3; D unresolved. In DNA, the CDR3 is TGTGCCGTCCACAAGGAGATCTCCTACGAGCAGTACTTC. Translating gives CAVHKEISYEQYF.